This T cell receptor beta chain came from a study of neoadjuvant anti-PD-1 for oral cavity cancer. The wider study: Nivolumab at 3 mg/kg was mostly given biweekly, three to four doses, pre-surgery. Around day 43, patients without progression received a fourth nivolumab dose before surgery.

CDR3 length: 15 residues. The V end lost 3 bases, the J end lost 0 bases, and 11 bases lay between the germline ends. In germline, CDR1 is LNHNV, CDR2 YYDKDF (reference sequence). Data came from immunoSEQ multiplex PCR; TCRdb stores just in-frame clones and leaves some out. Of about 72,000 clones in the sample, approximately 85% were seen once. The time point denotes: after neoadjuvant nivolumab, at surgical resection. Patients had newly diagnosed, untreated stage II-IVA oral cavity squamous cell carcinoma. The source is a person aged 35-79 years with oral cavity squamous cell carcinoma. V gene TRBV15 combines with J gene TRBJ1-2, with D possibly matching TRBD1 (6 bases). The sample in question was PBMCs, obtained after nivolumab (anti-PD-1) treatment. CDR3 DNA sequence: TGTGCCACCAGCAGCAACAGGGACCCTAACTATGGCTACACCTTC. It yields the protein CATSSNRDPNYGYTF.